The 20 T cell receptor beta chains below all came from one sample that was sequenced in a study of PD-1 blockade in classical Hodgkin lymphoma. Assay used: immunoSEQ multiplex PCR; TCRdb lists only in-frame clones, some missing. The repertoire consists of 75,000 to 100,000 clones, with roughly 79% occurring once and the leading ten covering roughly 15%. Every patient relapsed after autologous stem cell transplantation, and brentuximab vedotin exposure varied. The sequencing here drew on peripheral blood mononuclear cells (PBMCs), taken before the second cycle of nivolumab. These receptors were collected from a human donor with classical Hodgkin lymphoma.

The rearrangement uses TRBV28 and TRBJ1-2; tentatively, D is TRBD1 (5 bases). V was shortened by 5 bases and J by 6 bases, with 22 bases between the two germline ends. Germline CDR1 reads MDHEN; CDR2 reads SYDVKM. This CDR3 is built from 16 residues. The CDR3 region has the DNA TGTGCCAGCAGTCCCTTCCCCGTCCTCGGGGGGAATGGCTACACCTTC. Amino acids: CASSPFPVLGGNGYTF.

The chain couples TRBV4-1 to TRBJ2-4; 12 bases are shared with TRBD1. There are 21 residues in the CDR3. Germline CDR1 is MGHRA and CDR2 is YSYEKL. V trimming: 2 bases; J trimming: 0 bases; junction bases outside the gene matches: 14. DNA for the CDR3: TGCGCCAGCAGCCAATCGGGCGGGGGGACAGGGGGCCCACTAGCCAAAAACATTCAGTACTTC. It yields the protein CASSQSGGGTGGPLAKNIQYF.

This clone was detected only once. V usage is TRBV10-3 and J usage is TRBJ2-2; 9 bases are a match to TRBD1. The CDR3 has 16 amino acids. CDR1 and CDR2 from the germline V gene are ENHRY and SYGVKD. The trim removed 6 bases at V and 6 bases at J, leaving 11 bases unmatched. DNA of the CDR3: TGTGCCATCAGGAGACCGGGACAGGGATCGGCCGGGGAGCTGTTTTTT. Translation: CAIRRPGQGSAGELFF.

The V gene is TRBV6-5, the J gene TRBJ1-3, with a possible D match to TRBD1 (5 bases). Germline CDR1 is MNHEY and CDR2 is SVGAGI. This CDR3 has 15 residues. V was pared by 4 bases and J by 0 bases, with 10 bases between. CDR3 nucleotide sequence: TGTGCCAGCAGTTCGACAGCGGGCTCTGGAAACACCATATATTTT. Its translation: CASSSTAGSGNTIYF.

V is TRBV29-1 and J is TRBJ1-4; tentatively, D is TRBD1 (6 bases). The CDR3 sequence is 12 residues long. CDR1 is SQVTM, CDR2 ANQGSEA, per germline. V dropped 5 bases and J dropped 5 bases, with 9 bases sitting between them. The CDR3 nucleotides read TGCAGCGTTCGGCAGGGGAATGAAAAACTGTTTTTT. This codes for CSVRQGNEKLFF.

The gene calls are TRBV19 and TRBJ2-7, with D possibly called TRBD1 or TRBD2 (5 bases each). The germline V gene encodes CDR1 LNHDA and CDR2 SQIVND (reference sequence). The length of the CDR3 is 14 residues. Trimming removed 5 bases at V and 0 bases at J, with 11 bases between. Here the CDR3 reads CASSSGLYSYEQYF. CDR3 sequence (DNA): TGTGCCAGTAGTTCGGGGCTGTACTCCTACGAGCAGTACTTC.

The V and J genes are TRBV10-3 and TRBJ2-5; TRBD1 agrees at 7 bases. The germline V gene has CDR1 ENHRY and CDR2 SYGVKD. This CDR3 contains 15 residues. V lost 3 bases and J lost 5; bases outside the gene matches: 9. The CDR3 nucleotides read TGTGCCATCAGTGAAGGGGGCCGCATGGGGGAGACCCAGTACTTC. Its translation: CAISEGGRMGETQYF.

This chain uses TRBV6-4 with TRBJ2-2; D perhaps matches TRBD1 (5 bases). Between the trimmed V and J ends, which lost 5 bases and 6 bases, there was a span of 10 bases. The CDR3 covers 13 residues. Germline V CDR1 and CDR2: MRHNA, SNTAGT. The CDR3 protein is CASSKETAGELFF. CDR3 DNA: TGTGCCAGCAGTAAAGAGACAGCCGGGGAGCTGTTTTTT.

This chain connects TRBV7-2 to TRBJ2-7, with D perhaps assigned TRBD1 or TRBD2 (5 bases each). Germline CDR1 reads SGHTA; CDR2 reads FQGNSA. The V end was cut by 7 bases, the J end by 0 bases, with 16 bases between. The CDR3 has 15 amino acids. CDR3 loop: CASTLRGTDSYEQYF. CDR3 nucleotide sequence: TGTGCCAGCACCCTTAGAGGGACCGACTCCTACGAGCAGTACTTC.

The chain employs TRBV7-2 and TRBJ2-1; D uncertain. With 5 bases removed from V and 0 bases from J, the gap between germline ends came to 11 bases. Germline loops: CDR1 SGHTA, CDR2 FQGNSA. The CDR3 is 15 residues long. The CDR3 spells CASSIFSSSYNEQFF. CDR3 in DNA: TGTGCCAGCAGCATTTTTAGTAGCTCCTACAATGAGCAGTTCTTC. The whole variable domain, remainder taken from reference TRBV7-2 and TRBJ2-1, is GAGVSQSPSNKVTEKGKDVELRCDPISGHTALYWYRQSLGQGLEFLIYFQGNSAPDKSGLPSDRFSAERTGGSVSTLTIQRTQQEDSAVYLCASSIFSSSYNEQFFGPGTRLTVL.

The chain uses TRBV27 and TRBJ2-2, with 10 bases lining up with TRBD2. This CDR3 has 19 residues. V trimming: 0 bases; J trimming: 5 bases; junction bases outside the gene matches: 12. Germline V gene lookup returns CDR1 MNHEY and CDR2 SMNVEV (reference sequence). The CDR3 DNA reads TGTGCCAGCAGTTTATCATTGAGGGGTCTAGCGGGAGAAACCGGGGAGCTGTTTTTT. This encodes CASSLSLRGLAGETGELFF.

This clone has only a few counts. V usage is TRBV27 and J usage is TRBJ2-3; D possibly uses TRBD1 or TRBD2 (5 bases each). V gave up 0 bases and J gave up 0 bases, with 7 bases separating them. The length of the CDR3 is 15 residues. Germline CDR1 is MNHEY and CDR2 is SMNVEV (reference sequence). CDR3 DNA: TGTGCCAGCAGTTTATCCGGGGACAGCACAGATACGCAGTATTTT. Protein sequence: CASSLSGDSTDTQYF.

This clone was counted only a few times. This chain links TRBV28 with TRBJ1-1; D is unclear. Germline V gene data show CDR1 as MDHEN and CDR2 as SYDVKM. The V and J ends lost 5 bases and 0 bases respectively, with 7 bases between them. The CDR3 extends over 13 amino acids. The CDR3 bases are TGTGCCAGCAGTCCATCCGTGAACACTGAAGCTTTCTTT. This sequence encodes CASSPSVNTEAFF.

The V call is TRBV21-1, the J call TRBJ1-1; no DNA check was done on the table's D call, TRBD1. TRBV21-1 is labeled a pseudogene. CDR3 length equals 16 residues. In nucleotides, the CDR3 is TGTGCCAGCAGCTCCCCGCGGGACAGGGTCCCCACTGAAGCTTTCTTT. Translation: CASSSPRDRVPTEAFF.

The V and J genes are TRBV6-1 and TRBJ1-2; D is unclear. Trimming removed 1 base at V and 5 bases at J, with 14 bases between. This CDR3 has 15 amino acids. Per germline, CDR1 MNHNS and CDR2 SASEGT. The CDR3 sequence: CASSEEGRGLYGYTF. The CDR3 DNA reads as TGTGCCAGCAGTGAAGAAGGGCGGGGTCTTTATGGCTACACCTTC.

This sequence joins TRBV14 and TRBJ1-2; no reliable D call. Germline V CDR1 and CDR2: SGHDN, FVKESK. The CDR3 spans 14 residues. V was pared by 1 base and J by 7 bases, with 13 bases between. CDR3 protein: CASSQGDSGSGYTF. CDR3 coding DNA: TGTGCCAGCAGCCAAGGAGATTCTGGTAGTGGCTACACCTTC.

V is TRBV10-3 and J is TRBJ2-3, with TRBD1 as a possible D gene (5 bases). The germline CDR1 and CDR2 sequences are ENHRY and SYGVKD. The CDR3 is made up of 16 amino acids. V gave up 6 bases and J gave up 0 bases, with 16 bases separating them. CDR3 protein: CAIRGSGLQSTDTQYF. DNA of the CDR3: TGTGCCATCAGAGGATCAGGGCTGCAGAGCACAGATACGCAGTATTTT.

V gene TRBV19 combines with J gene TRBJ1-2, with D uncertain. The CDR3 runs 13 residues. Germline assignment: CDR1 LNHDA and CDR2 SQIVND (reference sequence). The V end lost 6 bases, the J end lost 7 bases, and 15 bases lay between the germline ends. The DNA for the CDR3 is TGTGCCAGTAGGGACGGGAGGATTCCTGGCTACACCTTC. It specifies CASRDGRIPGYTF.

This chain connects TRBV28 to TRBJ2-2; 9 bases align to TRBD1. Germline trimming cut 11 bases from V and 5 bases from J; bases unmatched to any gene: 12. Germline V gene sequence: CDR1 MDHEN, CDR2 SYDVKM. The CDR3 totals 15 residues. The CDR3 nucleotides read TGTGCCGCCCAAAAGGACAGGGGATTGACCGGGGAGCTGTTTTTT. Translation gives CAAQKDRGLTGELFF. The complete variable domain, with remaining parts taken from reference TRBV28 and TRBJ2-2, reads DVKVTQSSRYLVKRTGEKVFLECVQDMDHENMFWYRQDPGLGLRLIYFSYDVKMKEKGDIPEGYSVSREKKERFSLILESASTNQTSMYLCAAQKDRGLTGELFFGEGSRLTVL.

This sequence joins TRBV7-2 and TRBJ1-3; no clear D. Trimming left V 6 bases short and J 4 bases short, with 19 bases between. There are 16 residues in the CDR3. Per germline, CDR1 SGHTA and CDR2 FQGNSA. In DNA, the CDR3 is TGTGCCAGCAGTCTAAGGTCCGGGGTTCCCGGAAACACCATATATTTT. Translated, it gives CASSLRSGVPGNTIYF.